Detailed here is one TCR beta chain. Its antigen is as yet unknown. The record originates from a study of T-cell memory formation after mild COVID-19. Study details: Clusters were largely donor specific. Study results and caveats: Among contracting clones, CD4+ were mainly CM/EM and CD8+ enriched in EMRA. The study detected some responding clones in pre-infection memory, suggesting cross-reactive memory joined. Later expanders leaned CD4+, whereas day 15 to 85 contracting clones were balanced CD4/CD8.

CDR3 length: 17 amino acids. V dropped 2 bases and J dropped 6; count of bases not matched to a gene: 13. Germline CDR1 reads DFQATT; CDR2 reads SNEGSKA (reference sequence). One entry per CDR3 protein, called by TCRdb with MiXCR from the 5' RACE reads. Of 250,000 to 400,000 distinct CDR3 sequences in the sample, roughly an eighth are singletons; the top ten hold around a fifth. Sequences were obtained from PBMCs or a T cell subset sorted from them (not recorded which). The TCR sequence derives from a man between 18 and 35 years old who had mild COVID-19 (a few samples of this study predate the infection). Cell type and time point are not known. J is TRBJ2-2 and V is TRBV20-1; 9 bases agree with TRBD2. In nucleotides, the CDR3 is TGCAGTGCTAGAATTATAGGGACTAGCCGGAATCCCGGGGAGCTGTTTTTT. Protein sequence: CSARIIGTSRNPGELFF.